This T cell receptor beta chain was sequenced in a study of Graves' ophthalmopathy and Graves' hyperthyroidism. The diagnostic workup employed clinical symptoms, serum thyroxine, TRAb, thyroid ultrasound and orbital computed tomography. Trimming at V came to 0 bases and at J to 0 bases, leaving 7 bases not matched to a gene. Per the germline V gene, CDR1 is MNHEY and CDR2 is SVGAGI. The CDR3 length is 17 residues. Investigators amplified TCR beta CDR3 regions from RNA transcripts. The workflow started with a first-round RT-PCR run with HTBI primers and then moved on to a second-round multiplex PCR. TCRdb ran MiXCR on the multiplex PCR reads and lists one entry per CDR3 protein. The sample carries around 1,200,000 distinct CDR3 sequences, about two fifths recorded once.

This clonotype was sampled from an adult man with Graves' hyperthyroidism. The chain has TRBV6-5 and TRBJ1-1; TRBD1 matches 7 bases. The sequencing input was peripheral blood or thyroid tissue (not recorded which). The CDR3 loop is CASSYSGTAHMNTEAFF. CDR3 DNA sequence: TGTGCCAGCAGTTACTCAGGGACAGCACACATGAACACTGAAGCTTTCTTT.